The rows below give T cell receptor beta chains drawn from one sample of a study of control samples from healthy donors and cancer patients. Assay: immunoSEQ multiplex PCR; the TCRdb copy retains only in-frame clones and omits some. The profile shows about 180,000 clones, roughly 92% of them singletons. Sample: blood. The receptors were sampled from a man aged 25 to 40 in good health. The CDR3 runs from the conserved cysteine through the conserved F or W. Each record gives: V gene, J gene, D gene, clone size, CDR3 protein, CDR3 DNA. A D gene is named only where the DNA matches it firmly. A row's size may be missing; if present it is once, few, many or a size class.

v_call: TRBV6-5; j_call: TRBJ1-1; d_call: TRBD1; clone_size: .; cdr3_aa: CASSYSRDRGETEAFF; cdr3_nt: TGTGCCAGCAGTTACTCCCGGGACAGGGGAGAAACTGAAGCTTTCTTT
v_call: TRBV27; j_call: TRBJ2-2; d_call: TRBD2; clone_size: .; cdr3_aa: CASSPGLGTNTGELFF; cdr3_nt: TGTGCCAGCAGTCCCGGACTAGGGACGAACACCGGGGAGCTGTTTTTT
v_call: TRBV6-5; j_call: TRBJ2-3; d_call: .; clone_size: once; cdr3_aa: CASTVLGVGSQYF; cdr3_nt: TGTGCCAGCACCGTCCTAGGGGTCGGGTCGCAGTATTTT
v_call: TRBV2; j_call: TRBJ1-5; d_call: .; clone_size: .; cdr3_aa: CASSEGSGARSNQPQHF; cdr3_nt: TGTGCCAGCAGTGAAGGTTCGGGGGCTAGGAGCAATCAGCCCCAGCATTTT
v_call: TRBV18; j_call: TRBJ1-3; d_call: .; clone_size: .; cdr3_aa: CASSPLAVQWGSGNTIYF; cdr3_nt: TGTGCCAGCTCACCATTAGCGGTCCAGTGGGGCTCTGGAAACACCATATATTTT
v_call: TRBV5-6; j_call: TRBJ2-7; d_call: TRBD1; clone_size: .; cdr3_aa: CASSLGQGLYEQYF; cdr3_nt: TGTGCCAGCAGCTTGGGACAGGGGCTATACGAGCAGTACTTC
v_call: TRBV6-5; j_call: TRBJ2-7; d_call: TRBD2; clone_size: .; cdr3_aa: CASIDGTKTYEQYF; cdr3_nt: TGTGCCAGCATAGATGGGACTAAAACCTACGAGCAGTACTTC
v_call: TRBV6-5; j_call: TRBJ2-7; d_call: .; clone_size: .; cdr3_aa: CASSYSSDFSTGQYF; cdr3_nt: TGTGCCAGCAGTTACTCGTCGGACTTCTCAACGGGGCAGTACTTC
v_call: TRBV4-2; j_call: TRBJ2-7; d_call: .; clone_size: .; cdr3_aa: CASSQDSNEQYF; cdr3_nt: TGTGCCAGCAGCCAAGATTCCAACGAGCAGTACTTC
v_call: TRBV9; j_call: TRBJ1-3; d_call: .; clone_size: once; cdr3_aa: CASSVEGAPGDTIYF; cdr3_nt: TGTGCCAGCAGCGTAGAAGGGGCCCCCGGGGACACCATATATTTT
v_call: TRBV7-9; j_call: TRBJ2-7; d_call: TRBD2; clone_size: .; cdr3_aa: CASSHRPSGSYEQYF; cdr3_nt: TGTGCCAGCAGCCACCGGCCTAGCGGGAGTTACGAGCAGTACTTC
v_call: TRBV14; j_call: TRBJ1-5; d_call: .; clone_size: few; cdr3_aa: CASSQSGSLQPQHF; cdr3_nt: TGTGCCAGCAGCCAATCGGGTTCTCTTCAGCCCCAGCATTTT
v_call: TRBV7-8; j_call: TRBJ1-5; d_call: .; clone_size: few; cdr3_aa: CASSPDPGSNQPQHF; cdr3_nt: TGTGCCAGCAGCCCGGATCCAGGTAGCAATCAGCCCCAGCATTTT
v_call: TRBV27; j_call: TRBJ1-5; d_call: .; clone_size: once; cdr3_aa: CASSLRGANQPQHF; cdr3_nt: TGTGCCAGCAGTTTAAGAGGGGCGAATCAGCCCCAGCATTTT
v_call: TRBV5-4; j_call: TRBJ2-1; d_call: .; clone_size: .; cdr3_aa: CASSLPDNNEQFF; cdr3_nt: TGTGCCAGCAGCTTGCCAGACAACAATGAGCAGTTCTTC
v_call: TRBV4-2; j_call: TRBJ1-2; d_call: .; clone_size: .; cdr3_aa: CASSQEGAPNYGYTF; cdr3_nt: TGTGCCAGCAGCCAAGAGGGGGCTCCTAACTATGGCTACACCTTC
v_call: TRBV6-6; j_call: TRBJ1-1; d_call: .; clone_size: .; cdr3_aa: CASRNSQDSKQAFF; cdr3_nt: TGTGCCAGCAGAAACAGTCAGGACAGTAAACAAGCTTTCTTT
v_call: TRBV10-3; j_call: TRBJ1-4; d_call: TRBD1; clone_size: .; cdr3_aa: CAISPIQTGANEKLFF; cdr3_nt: TGTGCCATCAGCCCTATACAGACAGGGGCTAATGAAAAACTGTTTTTT
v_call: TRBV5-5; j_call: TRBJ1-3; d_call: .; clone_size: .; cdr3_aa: CASSLALGNIGSTIYF; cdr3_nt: TGTGCCAGCAGCTTGGCCTTGGGCAATATAGGGTCCACCATATATTTT
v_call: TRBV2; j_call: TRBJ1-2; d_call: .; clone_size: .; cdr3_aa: CASSERRGGNYGYTF; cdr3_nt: TGTGCCAGCAGTGAGAGGAGGGGGGGTAACTATGGCTACACCTTC
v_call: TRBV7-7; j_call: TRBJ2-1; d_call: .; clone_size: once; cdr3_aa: CASSLTVETRNEQFF; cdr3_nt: TGTGCCAGCAGCTTAACGGTAGAGACCCGCAATGAGCAGTTCTTC
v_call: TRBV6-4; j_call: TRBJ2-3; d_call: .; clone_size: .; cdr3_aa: CASSDRGPTDTQYF; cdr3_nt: TGTGCCAGCAGTGATCGGGGGCCCACAGATACGCAGTATTTT
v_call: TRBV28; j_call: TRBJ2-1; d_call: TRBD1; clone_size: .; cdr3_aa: CASRGTHRGNEQFF; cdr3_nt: TGTGCCAGCAGAGGGACCCACAGGGGCAATGAGCAGTTCTTC
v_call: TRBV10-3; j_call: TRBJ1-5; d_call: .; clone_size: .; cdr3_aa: CAIGVGQGSNQPQHF; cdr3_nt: TGTGCCATCGGGGTGGGGCAGGGGAGCAATCAGCCCCAGCATTTT
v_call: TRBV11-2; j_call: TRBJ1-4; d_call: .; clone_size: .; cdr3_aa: CASSRGSEKLFF; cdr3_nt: TGTGCCAGCAGCCGCGGGAGCGAAAAACTGTTTTTT